A single sample gave rise to the 21 T cell receptor beta chains below, sequenced in a study of shared clonotypes between healthy human individuals. Repertoires were generated with immunoSEQ multiplex PCR, while TCRdb's copy carries only in-frame clones and drops some. This repertoire shows fewer than 1.8 million clones, approximately 98.5% found once; its top ten account for approximately 0.38%. Sequenced material: naive CD4+ T cells sorted from blood. The subset: CD45RA+ positively selected. The receptors were gathered from a man aged 25-40 years in good health.

The gene calls are TRBV5-1 and TRBJ2-1; the D gene is possibly TRBD2 (6 bases). This CDR3 is 16 amino acids long. Germline lookup yields CDR1 SGHRS and CDR2 YFSETQ. V lost 0 bases to trimming and J lost 0 bases, with 10 bases between them. CDR3 residues: CASSLGGTHSYNEQFF. The CDR3 DNA reads TGCGCCAGCAGCTTGGGCGGGACCCACTCCTACAATGAGCAGTTCTTC.

The rearrangement joins TRBV18 to TRBJ2-5; TRBD2 is a possible D gene (5 bases). This CDR3 is 15 amino acids long. Trimming left V 0 bases short and J 7 bases short, with 15 bases between. The V gene's germline CDR1 is KGHSH and CDR2 LQKENI. The CDR3 nucleotides are TGTGCCAGCTCACCACCAGTACACGCGGCGGGGACCCAGTACTTC. Translated: CASSPPVHAAGTQYF.

V and J are TRBV9 and TRBJ2-7; D tentatively fits TRBD1 or TRBD2 (6 bases each). Germline V CDR1 and CDR2: SGDLS, YYNGEE. The CDR3 covers 15 residues. The germline V and J ends were trimmed by 3 bases and 4 bases, with 17 bases remaining between them. CDR3 sequence: CASSAAGGTQYEQYF. The CDR3 region has the DNA TGTGCCAGCAGCGCCGCCGGGGGCACCCAATACGAGCAGTACTTC.

This chain joins TRBV4-1 and TRBJ1-4, with a weak D call TRBD1 (5 bases). This CDR3 comprises 12 residues. Trimming removed 1 base from V and 14 bases from J, with 11 bases in between. Per the germline V gene, CDR1 is MGHRA and CDR2 is YSYEKL. The CDR3 sequence is CASSQASGSLFF. CDR3 nucleotide sequence: TGCGCCAGCAGCCAAGCCTCAGGGTCTCTGTTTTTT.

Turning to this clone: The identical CDR3 is also encoded by other nucleotide sequences in the sample. This chain links TRBV5-1 with TRBJ2-3; D call uncertain. In germline, CDR1 is SGHRS, CDR2 YFSETQ. This CDR3 spans 14 amino acids. V was shortened by 0 bases and J by 2 bases, with 7 bases between the two germline ends. CDR3 sequence (DNA): TGCGCCAGCAGCTTGGCTGGTATCACAGATACGCAGTATTTT. Its translation: CASSLAGITDTQYF.

This clone came up a few times. The gene calls are TRBV18 and TRBJ1-5; perhaps TRBD1 as D (6 bases). The germline CDR1 and CDR2 sequences are KGHSH and LQKENI. Between the trimmed V and J ends, which lost 2 bases and 6 bases, there was a span of 14 bases. The CDR3 has 15 residues. The CDR3 region has the DNA TGTGCCAGCTCACCATCATCAGGGGACACTCAGCCCCAGCATTTT. This codes for CASSPSSGDTQPQHF.

V is TRBV7-2 and J is TRBJ2-7; the match to TRBD1 covers 7 bases. With V trimmed by 5 bases and J by 0 bases, 7 bases remained unmatched. CDR1 is SGHTA, CDR2 FQGNSA, per germline. This CDR3 region has 15 residues. The CDR3, as DNA: TGTGCCAGCAGCCGGGGACAGAGCTCCTCCTACGAGCAGTACTTC. Amino acid sequence: CASSRGQSSSYEQYF.

The CDR3 coding sequence is TGCGCCAGCAGCTTGGGGGATCGGCGGGAGCAGTACTTC. Translated, it gives CASSLGDRREQYF. The chain carries TRBV5-1 and TRBJ2-7; D remains ambiguous. The V gene lost 0 bases and the J gene lost 7 bases, with 11 bases spanning the gap. This CDR3 is built from 13 residues. Germline CDR1 is SGHRS and CDR2 is YFSETQ.

This chain links TRBV15 with TRBJ1-1; D is undetermined. Germline CDR1 LNHNV, CDR2 YYDKDF (reference sequence). V dropped 0 bases and J dropped 2 bases, with 13 bases sitting between them. The CDR3 sequence is 16 residues long. This CDR3 is CATSRERGGPNTEAFF. DNA for the CDR3: TGTGCCACCAGCAGAGAGCGGGGTGGGCCCAACACTGAAGCTTTCTTT.

J is TRBJ1-2 and V is TRBV28; tentatively, D is TRBD1 (5 bases). The CDR3 sequence is 13 residues long. Germline assignment: CDR1 MDHEN and CDR2 SYDVKM. Trimming left V 10 bases short and J 2 bases short, with 14 bases between. In DNA form, the CDR3 reads TGTGCCACCCGGGGGAGCGGAAACTATGGCTACACCTTC. As protein: CATRGSGNYGYTF.

This clone was found once. This sequence joins TRBV13 and TRBJ2-1, with a tentative D call TRBD2 (6 bases). The CDR3 is 15 amino acids. Germline values: CDR1 PRHDT, CDR2 FYEKMQ (reference sequence). V lost 0 bases to trimming and J lost 6 bases, with 12 bases between them. CDR3 in amino acids: CASSLGILAGNEQFF. The CDR3 DNA is TGTGCCAGCAGCTTAGGTATACTAGCAGGCAATGAGCAGTTCTTC.

This chain's CDR3 is CASSSLSGFRDTQYF. In DNA form, the CDR3 reads TGTGCCAGCAGTTCCCTATCAGGGTTCAGAGATACGCAGTATTTT. This chain joins TRBV27 and TRBJ2-3, with D possibly TRBD1 on 5 matching bases. The CDR3 runs 15 residues. V dropped 4 bases and J dropped 5 bases, with 16 bases sitting between them. CDR1 is MNHEY, CDR2 SMNVEV, per germline (reference sequence).

The chain has TRBV4-3 and TRBJ2-7; 9 bases are shared with TRBD2. Germline CDR1 is LGHNA and CDR2 is YSLEER. V was clipped by 0 bases and J by 7 bases; unmatched bases: 7. The CDR3 spans 15 residues. The CDR3 region has the DNA TGCGCCAGCAGCCAAGATTTCCTAGCGGGACGGGAGCAGTACTTC. Its translation: CASSQDFLAGREQYF.

The CDR3 region has the DNA TGTGCCAGCGGATATAAGGCGAACACTGAAGCTTTCTTT. It encodes CASGYKANTEAFF. V and J are TRBV11-2 and TRBJ1-1, with D hard to call. V dropped 8 bases and J dropped 1 base, with 11 bases sitting between them. There are 13 residues in the CDR3. CDR1 is SGHAT, CDR2 FQNNGV, per germline.

This chain connects TRBV18 to TRBJ2-1; TRBD2 matches at 9 bases. Germline V CDR1 and CDR2: KGHSH, LQKENI. This CDR3 spans 20 amino acids. Trimming at V came to 3 bases and at J to 1 base, leaving 16 bases not matched to a gene. In DNA form, the CDR3 reads TGTGCCAGCTCACCGACCGGGGGTAGCGGGAGTAACGTTTCCTACAATGAGCAGTTCTTC. It encodes CASSPTGGSGSNVSYNEQFF.

A word on this clone: The sample has other DNA sequences that encode this CDR3 too. The genes are TRBV28 and TRBJ1-5; 10 nucleotides match TRBD1. V lost 4 bases, J lost 4 bases, and 1 base stayed unmatched. CDR1 and CDR2 (germline): MDHEN, SYDVKM. This CDR3 has 14 residues. Here the CDR3 DNA reads TGTGCCAGCAGTTCGGACAGGGGGAATCAGCCCCAGCATTTT. This gives the protein CASSSDRGNQPQHF.

J is TRBJ2-1 and V is TRBV14; 10 bases align to TRBD2. The CDR3 totals 16 residues. From germline, CDR1 is SGHDN and CDR2 FVKESK. Unmatched junction bases numbered 6, after V lost 3 bases and J lost 4 bases. CDR3 DNA sequence: TGTGCCAGCAGCCAGGAACTAGCGGGATGGTACAATGAGCAGTTCTTC. This gives the protein CASSQELAGWYNEQFF.

The chain links TRBV5-1 to TRBJ1-4; D remains ambiguous. V shed 7 bases and J shed 0 bases, with 10 bases lying between them. The CDR3 totals 14 residues. The germline V gene encodes CDR1 SGHRS and CDR2 YFSETQ. CDR3 residues: CASRAIATNEKLFF. The CDR3 DNA is TGCGCCAGCCGGGCGATAGCAACTAATGAAAAACTGTTTTTT.

About this clone itself: The same CDR3 also results from other DNA sequences found in this sample. This chain links TRBV5-1 with TRBJ1-4; 7 nucleotides agree with TRBD1. The trim removed 0 bases at V and 5 bases at J, leaving 1 base unmatched. CDR1 is SGHRS and CDR2 is YFSETQ in the germline V gene. The CDR3 length is 14 residues. In DNA form, the CDR3 reads TGCGCCAGCAGCTTGGACAGGGGAAATGAAAAACTGTTTTTT. It is translated as CASSLDRGNEKLFF.

CDR3 sequence: CASSLATLSGGVGDTQYF. The CDR3 DNA is TGCGCCAGCAGCTTGGCGACGTTAAGCGGAGGGGTAGGAGATACGCAGTATTTT. The chain recombines TRBV5-1 with TRBJ2-3; tentatively, D is TRBD2 (6 bases). There are 18 residues in the CDR3. Per germline, CDR1 SGHRS and CDR2 YFSETQ. V was shortened by 0 bases and J by 5 bases, with 22 bases between the two germline ends.

This chain uses TRBV28 with TRBJ2-3; weak D call: TRBD2 (6 bases). Per the germline V gene, CDR1 is MDHEN and CDR2 is SYDVKM. The CDR3 spans 13 residues. V was shortened by 7 bases and J by 3 bases, with 11 bases between the two germline ends. For the CDR3, the DNA is TGTGCCAGCAATCGGGGGAGGACAGATACGCAGTATTTT. It is translated as CASNRGRTDTQYF.